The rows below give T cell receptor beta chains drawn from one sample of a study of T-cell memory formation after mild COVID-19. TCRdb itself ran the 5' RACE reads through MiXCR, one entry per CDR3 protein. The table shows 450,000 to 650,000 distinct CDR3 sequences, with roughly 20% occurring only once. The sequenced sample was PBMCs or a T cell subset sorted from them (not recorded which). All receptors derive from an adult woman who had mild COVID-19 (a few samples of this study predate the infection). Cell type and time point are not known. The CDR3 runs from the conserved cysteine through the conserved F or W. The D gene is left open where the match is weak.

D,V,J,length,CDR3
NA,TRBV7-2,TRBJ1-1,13,CASSLRVDTEAFF
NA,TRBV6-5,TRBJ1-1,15,CASSPGAGLLAEAFF
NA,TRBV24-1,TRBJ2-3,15,CATSDSRKVTDTQYF
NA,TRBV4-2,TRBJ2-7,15,CASSQMSSGLYEQYF
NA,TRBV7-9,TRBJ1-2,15,CASSPDWGATNGYTF
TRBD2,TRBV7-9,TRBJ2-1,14,CASSWTSGTNEQFF
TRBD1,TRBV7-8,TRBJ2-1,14,CASSGGQAFNEQFF
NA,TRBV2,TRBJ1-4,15,CASSERASTNEKLFF
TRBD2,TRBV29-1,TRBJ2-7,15,CSVELAGESSYEQYF
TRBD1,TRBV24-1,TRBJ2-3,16,CATSEGDRGAGDTQYF
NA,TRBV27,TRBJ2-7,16,CASSLWGSFTSYEQYF
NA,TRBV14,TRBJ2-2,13,CASSPWVTGELFF
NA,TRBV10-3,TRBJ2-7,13,CAITGTYSYEQYF
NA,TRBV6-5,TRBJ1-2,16,CASSQGFTGRGVGLTF
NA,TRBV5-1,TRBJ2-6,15,CASSLSGSGANVLTF
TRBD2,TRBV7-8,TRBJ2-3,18,CASSLVRRLAGVTDTQYF
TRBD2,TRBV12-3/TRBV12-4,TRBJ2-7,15,CASSLGLADPYEQYF
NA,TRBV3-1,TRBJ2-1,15,CASSQENGHYNEQFF
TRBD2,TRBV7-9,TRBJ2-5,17,CASSLGGLAGFRETQYF
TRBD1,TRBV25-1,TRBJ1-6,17,CASSESHGYRGHSPLHF
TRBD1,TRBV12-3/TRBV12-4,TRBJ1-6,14,CASSLTGINSPLHF
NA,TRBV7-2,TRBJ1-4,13,CASRGRSNEKLFF
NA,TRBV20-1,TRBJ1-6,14,CSAPGGQHNSPLHF
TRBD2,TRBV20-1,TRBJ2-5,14,CSARRLAGKETQYF
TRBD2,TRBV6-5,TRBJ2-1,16,CASTSVAGGPGNEQFF
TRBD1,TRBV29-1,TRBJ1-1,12,CSVQGASTEAFF
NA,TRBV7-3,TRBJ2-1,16,CASSLSPATSAYEQFF
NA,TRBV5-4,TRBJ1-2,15,CASSLDVTAVHGYTF
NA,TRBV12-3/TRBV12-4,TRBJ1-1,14,CASSLPDRPTEAFF